This TCR beta chain is from a study of T-cell reconstitution after alpha-beta-depleted transplantation in children (dated by TCRdb to about 2016). About the full investigation: Using TCR repertoire profiling, the study quantitatively followed how T-cell immune reconstitution unfolded in children after TCRalphabeta/CD19-depleted allogeneic hematopoietic cell transplantation.

Library creation used PCR. TCRdb lists the instrument as Illumina HiSeq 2500. To normalize quantification of the TCRbeta repertoire, the TCR libraries were built with molecular barcoding that relied on unique molecular identifiers. Starting from the raw public reads, TCRdb applied fastp trimming at Q25, assembled clones with MiXCR and retained in-frame beta chains. Each record represents a unique CDR3 protein, reported with the most common genes and DNA among its rows. The sample data list 380,000 or so distinct CDR3 sequences, and roughly 13% of these were observed just once. About 4.5% of the sample comes from the top ten. The junction shows trimming of 3 bases on V and 0 bases on J, plus 5 bases between the germline ends. There are 14 amino acids in the CDR3, from cysteine to phenylalanine inclusive. Only CDR3 DNA remains: 42 bases, in frame from the first base. According to the germline V gene, CDR1 reads MNHEY and CDR2 reads SVGAGI.

About this clonotype: Its antigen is currently not known. No much larger clone is present one base from it, and per-base qualities are unavailable.

The sequence links TRBV6-5 to TRBJ1-4; a confident D gene designation cannot be given. This TCR derives from a human donor who donated a stem cell graft to a child with Fanconi anemia. The sample was PBMCs, taken from the stem cell graft. The CDR3 region: CASSYDPTNEKLFF. The DNA reads TGTGCCAGCAGTTATGATCCAACTAATGAAAAACTGTTTTTT.